Presented here are 3 T cell receptor beta chains from one specimen sequenced in a study of glioma-infiltrating T cells after dendritic cell vaccination. Only in-frame clones appear in the TCRdb table, and some are missing; sequencing was by immunoSEQ multiplex PCR. Of 100,000 to 120,000 clones in the sample, nearly 90% are singletons; the top ten hold roughly 2.8%. Time point given: after dendritic cell vaccination, including at tumor progression/relapse. Sequenced material: blood, taken after dendritic cell vaccination. These TCRs come from a human donor with glioblastoma.

The chain combines TRBV7-8 with TRBJ2-7; 7 bases map to TRBD1. The CDR3 covers 15 residues. Germline loops: CDR1 SGHVS, CDR2 FQNEAQ. Germline trimming cut 2 bases from V and 1 base from J; bases unmatched to any gene: 5. DNA of the CDR3: TGTGCCAGCAGCTTACGGGACAGCCCGTCCTACGAGCAGTACTTC. Translating gives CASSLRDSPSYEQYF.

The CDR3 is CASRSDRPLGSQYF. Written as DNA, the CDR3 is TGTGCCAGCAGATCGGACAGGCCGCTAGGGTCCCAGTACTTC. This rearrangement joins TRBV6-5 to TRBJ2-5; 7 bases align to TRBD1. The germline CDR1 and CDR2 sequences are MNHEY and SVGAGI. This CDR3 comprises 14 residues. Trimming cost V 6 bases and J 9 bases; bases outside gene matches: 13.

CDR3 bases: TGCGCCAGCAGCTTGGGGACAGGGGGAAAAATGAACACTGAAGCTTTCTTT. This translates into CASSLGTGGKMNTEAFF. V and J are TRBV5-1 and TRBJ1-1; 10 bases agree with TRBD1. The CDR3 totals 17 residues. V dropped 0 bases and J dropped 0; count of bases not matched to a gene: 5. The germline CDR1 and CDR2 sequences are SGHRS and YFSETQ.